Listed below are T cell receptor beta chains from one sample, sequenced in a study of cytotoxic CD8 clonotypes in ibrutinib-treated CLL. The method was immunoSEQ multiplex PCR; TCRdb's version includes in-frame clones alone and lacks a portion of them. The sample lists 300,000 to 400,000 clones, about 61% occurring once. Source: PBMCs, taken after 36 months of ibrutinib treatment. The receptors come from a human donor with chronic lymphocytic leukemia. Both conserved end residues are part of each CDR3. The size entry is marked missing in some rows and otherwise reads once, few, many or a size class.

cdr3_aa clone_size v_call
CASSVGQGDYGYTF few TRBV9
CASSVGSFRDEQYF few TRBV9
CASSQDRVAEAFF . TRBV14
CASSLVPRADTQYF . TRBV28
CSVEDQQGPTPFF . TRBV29-1
CASSGGQNYNEQFF . TRBV5-5
CASSFPGDISGNTIYF . TRBV28
CASSLGPGVYYEQYF . TRBV11-2
CASSSWTGPYNEQFF . TRBV5-6
CASSLVGGQETQYF . TRBV7-2
CASSLYPGSYEQYF once TRBV19
CASSQLPTGGAKNEQFF . TRBV4-1
CASSQLAGGSEQYF . TRBV7-6
CASSDRQNNQPQHF . TRBV7-2
CAREGTNTGELFF . TRBV2
CASSLSLGSGANVLTF few TRBV7-6
CASSLADETQYF . TRBV7-2
CASSVFGQELHF . TRBV9
CASSQDLGYEQYF . TRBV4-3
CASSLTGSSYEQYF few TRBV11-1
CASSYSGNLNTEAFF few TRBV6-5
CASNPGQGAGNEQFF few TRBV7-9
CASSWVGINTGELFF . TRBV11-2
CASSISNQPQHF many TRBV19
CASSLMGNQPQHF . TRBV7-3
CASSPRGGEQYF . TRBV18
CASSPARVNTEAFF few TRBV18
CASSHVGGGEQYF few TRBV7-6
CASNPQGGLGYGYTF . TRBV28
CASSQALGIILDEQYF few TRBV4-2
CASSIGLDRGNYGYTF . TRBV19
CSVRDRGPVDTQYF . TRBV29-1
CATNRGSGYEQYF . TRBV28
CASSLGTGRAYGYTF . TRBV5-1
CASRGDRARLSRVNEQFF . TRBV28
CASNGSHKKYNSPLHF . TRBV19
CASSVGGAETQYF . TRBV10-1
CASSFGRISGNTIYF . TRBV7-9
CASSAVAGNTIYF . TRBV9
CASSDERVGDTQYF . TRBV2
CASSFGLINEQFF few TRBV5-1